This T cell receptor (beta chain) was captured by sequencing in a study of read filtering for tumor transcriptome and immune sequencing. This library used about 360 ng RNA and molecular barcoded adaptors spanning alpha/delta and beta/gamma chains. From the reads, TCRdb called clonotypes with MiXCR, one entry per CDR3 protein. In the table there are some 130,000 distinct CDR3 sequences, over 10% of which are singletons. This clonotype was detected many times. This sequence was found in a donor aged 40 or older with multiple myeloma. Sequencing used a population of CD138-negative cells sorted from bone marrow.

CDR3 residues: CASSPVESSPFF. The CDR3 region has the DNA TGTGCCAGCTCACCAGTGGAGAGTAGCCCTTTCTTC. This chain joins TRBV18 and TRBJ2-1; D unclear. This CDR3 contains 12 residues. V was cut by 2 bases and J by 16 bases, with 15 bases left in between. CDR1 is KGHSH and CDR2 is LQKENI in the germline V gene.